The 25 T cell receptor beta chains listed next were all sequenced from one sample in a study of blood T cells in healthy people across ages (dated by TCRdb to 2015 to 2017). Library generation was performed with 5' RACE. TCRdb shows the sequencer as Illumina HiSeq 2500. A second PCR of roughly 7 to 11 cycles was performed with a sample-barcoded 5' primer and a J-beta primer mix. In TCRdb, the public reads were trimmed at Q25 with fastp and aligned with MiXCR, with productive beta chains retained. For every CDR3 protein sequence, its rows merge into one entry that carries the most common genes and DNA. The sample table records almost 1 million distinct CDR3 sequences; just over 50% of these occur just once. The ten largest make up roughly a fifth of the sample. The sample was blood. These TCRs come from an older woman in good health.

This clonotype turned up a few times. DNA of the CDR3: TGTGCCAGCAGCCAAGAGGGGAGGGTTTTTAGCGAGCAGTACTTC. This encodes CASSQEGRVFSEQYF. The gene calls are TRBV3-1 and TRBJ2-7; the match to TRBD2 covers 7 bases. The V and J ends lost 0 bases and 6 bases, in that order; junction bases with no gene match: 8. Germline lookup yields CDR1 LGHDT and CDR2 YNNKEL (reference sequence). The CDR3 has 15 residues.

The table lists this clonotype with a few counts. The chain carries TRBV21-1 and TRBJ2-5; TRBD2 was called by the table and not checked on the DNA. TRBV21-1 is designated a pseudogene. The CDR3 consists of 16 residues. CDR3 in DNA: TGTGCCAGCAGGGGCGGATCTAGCGAGTACCAAGAGACCCAGTACTTC. Translating it yields CASRGGSSEYQETQYF.

The rearrangement uses TRBV7-2 and TRBJ2-1, with 9 bases matching TRBD2. The CDR3 contains 15 residues. Per germline, CDR1 SGHTA and CDR2 FQGNSA. Trimming took 4 bases from V and 5 from J; bases not matched to a gene: 6. The CDR3 spells CASSSSGTSNNEQFF. The DNA of the CDR3 is TGTGCCAGCAGCTCCTCCGGGACTAGCAACAATGAGCAGTTCTTC. Full variable domain (remainder filled in from reference TRBV7-2 and TRBJ2-1): GAGVSQSPSNKVTEKGKDVELRCDPISGHTALYWYRQSLGQGLEFLIYFQGNSAPDKSGLPSDRFSAERTGGSVSTLTIQRTQQEDSAVYLCASSSSGTSNNEQFFGPGTRLTVL.

This clonotype was seen a few times. CDR3 protein: CASSPGVISYNEQFF. CDR3 sequence (DNA): TGTGCCAGCAGTCCGGGGGTCATCTCCTACAATGAGCAGTTCTTC. The J gene is TRBJ2-1, the V gene TRBV6-2 or TRBV6-3, with D maybe TRBD2 (6 bases). CDR3 length: 15 amino acids. Germline loops: CDR1 MNHEY, CDR2 SVGEGT. Trimming took off 5 bases at V and 0 bases at J, with 11 bases between the two ends.

The chain employs TRBV7-2 and TRBJ1-2, with 8 bases lining up with TRBD1. Germline V lookup: CDR1 SGHTA, CDR2 FQGNSA. V lost 1 base and J lost 7; bases outside the gene matches: 8. This CDR3 has 15 amino acids. In DNA form, the CDR3 reads TGTGCCAGCAGCTTAGACAGGGGACAGGTCTTTGGCTACACCTTC. Protein sequence: CASSLDRGQVFGYTF. The entire variable domain, with the rest obtained from reference TRBV7-2 and TRBJ1-2, is as follows: GAGVSQSPSNKVTEKGKDVELRCDPISGHTALYWYRQSLGQGLEFLIYFQGNSAPDKSGLPSDRFSAERTGGSVSTLTIQRTQQEDSAVYLCASSLDRGQVFGYTFGSGTRLTVV.

CDR3 DNA: TGTGCCAGCAGCCTGAAAAATACAGGGGAGGGGTACGAGCAGTACTTC. This gives the protein CASSLKNTGEGYEQYF. V usage is TRBV7-6 and J usage is TRBJ2-7; D is tentatively TRBD1 or TRBD2 (7 bases each). The CDR3 extends over 16 amino acids. The germline V gene encodes CDR1 SGHVS and CDR2 FNYEAQ. Trimming stripped 5 bases from V and 4 bases from J, with 21 bases between.

J is TRBJ2-1 and V is TRBV7-2; the match to TRBD2 covers 10 bases. V lost 5 bases to trimming and J lost 8 bases; unmatched junction nucleotides: 12. This CDR3 has 16 residues. Germline assignment: CDR1 SGHTA and CDR2 FQGNSA. The CDR3 loop reads CASSPDLAGGRDEQFF. The CDR3, as DNA: TGTGCCAGCAGCCCCGACTTAGCGGGAGGCAGGGATGAGCAGTTCTTC.

Only a few counts were recorded for this clonotype. The rearrangement uses TRBV4-1 and TRBJ2-5; the D is unclear. The V end was cut by 0 bases, the J end by 5 bases, with 7 bases between. The CDR3 is 13 amino acids. Per germline, CDR1 MGHRA and CDR2 YSYEKL. CDR3: CASSQDSLETQYF. The CDR3 region has the DNA TGCGCCAGCAGCCAAGACAGTTTGGAGACCCAGTACTTC.

About this clonotype: The junction and the germline gene differ at one end; a read error may be behind it. The V and J genes are TRBV3-1 and TRBJ2-5; 7 bases are a match to TRBD2. The CDR3 contains 15 residues. Germline CDR1 LGHDT, CDR2 YNNKEL (reference sequence). CDR3 sequence: CTSSVGLGDQETQYF. The CDR3 bases are TGTACCAGCAGCGTAGGACTAGGAGACCAAGAGACCCAGTACTTC.

In this sample, this clonotype turned up once. The chain has TRBV29-1 and TRBJ1-1, with no clear D. Trimming left V 6 bases short and J 3 bases short, with 23 bases between. The CDR3 is 16 residues long. Germline CDR1 reads SQVTM; CDR2 reads ANQGSEA. In DNA, the CDR3 is TGCAGCGTAAACACCGGAGCCAAGAAATGGGACACTGAAGCTTTCTTT. This gives the protein CSVNTGAKKWDTEAFF.

The CDR3 DNA reads TGTGCCAGCAGGGGACCCGGCGAATGGCAGCCCCAGCATTTT. This gives the protein CASRGPGEWQPQHF. This chain uses TRBV12-3 or TRBV12-4 with TRBJ1-5, with a tentative D call TRBD1 (5 bases). This CDR3 is built from 14 residues. The germline V and J ends were trimmed by 6 bases and 7 bases, with 16 bases remaining between them.

This chain uses TRBV20-1 with TRBJ2-1; D possibly uses TRBD1 or TRBD2 (5 bases each). V lost 5 bases and J lost 4, with 12 bases in between. CDR3 length: 13 residues. Germline loops: CDR1 DFQATT, CDR2 SNEGSKA (reference sequence). This CDR3 reads CSAGPGAYNEQFF. The CDR3 nucleotides are TGCAGTGCTGGGCCCGGGGCTTACAATGAGCAGTTCTTC.

This chain joins TRBV20-1 and TRBJ2-4; TRBD2 might be the D (6 bases). With the DNA end fitting TRBJ2-7 better, the J assignment may be wrong. Germline V CDR1 and CDR2: DFQATT, SNEGSKA (reference sequence). This CDR3 region has 14 residues. The DNA of the CDR3 is TGCAGTGCTAGAGTGGCAGGGAGGACCTACGAGCAGTACTTC. As protein: CSARVAGRTYEQYF.

The chain carries TRBV12-3 or TRBV12-4 and TRBJ2-2; D unresolved. This CDR3 contains 16 residues. V lost 1 base to trimming and J lost 3 bases, with 12 bases between them. The CDR3 is CASSLESVGDTGELFF. The CDR3 DNA sequence: TGTGCCAGCAGTTTAGAGAGTGTTGGGGACACCGGGGAGCTGTTTTTT.

The chain uses TRBV10-3 and TRBJ2-5; TRBD2 matches at 9 bases. Germline V gene data show CDR1 as ENHRY and CDR2 as SYGVKD. The CDR3 consists of 14 residues. Losses at the gene ends were 10 bases for V and 0 bases for J; bases not matched to a gene: 6. This chain's CDR3 is CATPTSGYQETQYF. CDR3 in DNA: TGTGCCACACCAACTAGCGGGTACCAAGAGACCCAGTACTTC.

The sample holds one count of this clonotype. This chain links TRBV10-3 with TRBJ2-3; TRBD2 agrees at 15 bases. V shed 3 bases, J shed 2 bases, and the junction held 3 bases outside the gene matches. This CDR3 is 17 amino acids long. Per the germline V gene, CDR1 is ENHRY and CDR2 is SYGVKD. In DNA form, the CDR3 reads TGTGCCATCAGTGAAGGACTAGCGGGAGGGATCACAGATACGCAGTATTTT. Encoded protein: CAISEGLAGGITDTQYF.

The chain has TRBV2 and TRBJ2-3; D perhaps matches TRBD2 (5 bases). There are 13 residues in the CDR3. Trimming left V 5 bases short and J 11 bases short, with 17 bases between. CDR1 is SNHLY, CDR2 FYNNEI, per germline. The CDR3 DNA reads TGTGCCAGCAGTCGCGGACTCGCAAGTCTGCAGTATTTT. This gives the protein CASSRGLASLQYF.

The rearrangement links TRBV5-4 to TRBJ2-7, with D possibly matching TRBD1 (6 bases). Trimming stripped 3 bases from V and 4 bases from J, with 11 bases between. The germline V gene has CDR1 SGHNT and CDR2 YYREEE (reference sequence). This CDR3 contains 13 residues. CDR3 region: CASSSLQGYEQYF. In DNA form, the CDR3 reads TGTGCCAGCAGCTCATTACAGGGTTACGAGCAGTACTTC.

The V gene is TRBV20-1, the J gene TRBJ2-7; no definite D call. Germline V gene lookup returns CDR1 DFQATT and CDR2 SNEGSKA (reference sequence). The CDR3 is made up of 15 amino acids. V was trimmed by 3 bases and J by 0 bases, leaving 15 bases between them. CDR3: CSARHRIRSSYEQYF. CDR3 nucleotide sequence: TGCAGTGCTAGGCACCGAATAAGAAGCTCCTACGAGCAGTACTTC.

The V gene is TRBV7-7, the J gene TRBJ2-5, with D maybe TRBD1 (6 bases). The CDR3 length is 14 residues. CDR1 SSHAT and CDR2 FNYEAQ come from the germline V gene (reference sequence). The germline V and J ends were trimmed by 5 bases and 6 bases, with 16 bases remaining between them. CDR3 nucleotide sequence: TGTGCCAGCAGCGCACAGGGAGTGAAAAAGACCCAGTACTTC. Translation: CASSAQGVKKTQYF.

This clonotype was recorded a few times. This chain joins TRBV7-2 and TRBJ2-1; no firm D call. The CDR3 totals 16 residues. The germline V and J ends were trimmed by 5 bases and 2 bases, with 16 bases remaining between them. Looked up from germline, CDR1 is SGHTA and CDR2 is FQGNSA. The CDR3: CASSPQARVAYNEQFF. The CDR3 DNA is TGTGCCAGCAGCCCTCAAGCGAGAGTGGCCTACAATGAGCAGTTCTTC.

CDR3 region: CASSYNWDLASYEQYF. CDR3 coding DNA: TGTGCCAGCAGTTATAACTGGGACCTAGCATCCTACGAGCAGTACTTC. The chain uses TRBV6-5 and TRBJ2-7; D assignment may be TRBD1 or TRBD2 (5 bases each). V lost 3 bases, J lost 1 base, and 16 bases lay in between. Germline V CDR1 and CDR2: MNHEY, SVGAGI. The CDR3 is 16 amino acids.

Of note for this clonotype: A much larger clone lies a single base off, so this may be a read error. This rearrangement joins TRBV24-1 to TRBJ2-1, with 9 bases lining up with TRBD1. The junction had 7 bases not matched to a gene; V was cut back by 9 bases and J by 5 bases. The length of the CDR3 is 14 residues. Looked up from germline, CDR1 is KGHDR and CDR2 is SFDVKD. The CDR3 reads CATASGQGHNEQFF. The CDR3 DNA sequence: TGTGCCACCGCCTCGGGACAGGGCCACAATGAGCAGTTCTTC.

The chain is built from TRBV20-1 and TRBJ2-3; D may be TRBD2 (7 bases). This CDR3 is 15 amino acids long. The germline CDR1 and CDR2 sequences are DFQATT and SNEGSKA (reference sequence). Trimming removed 1 base from V and 2 bases from J, with 13 bases in between. CDR3 sequence reads: CSARVRGGLTDTQYF. The CDR3 DNA sequence: TGCAGTGCTAGAGTTCGCGGGGGCCTCACAGATACGCAGTATTTT.

This chain links TRBV12-3 or TRBV12-4 with TRBJ1-2, with unresolved D. CDR3 size: 13 residues. V gave up 3 bases and J gave up 5 bases, with 10 bases separating them. The CDR3 DNA reads TGTGCCAGCAGTTTCGGGGAATCATATGGCTACACCTTC. This gives the protein CASSFGESYGYTF.